Shown below are 10 T cell receptor beta chains from a single sample sequenced in a study of T-cell memory formation after mild COVID-19 (dated by TCRdb to the early 2020s). The receptor library was made with 5' RACE. TCRdb names Illumina NovaSeq 6000 as the instrument used. Through fastp at Q25 and MiXCR, TCRdb rebuilt clones from the public reads, retaining in-frame beta chains. Each entry is one CDR3 protein sequence, shown with its most common DNA and genes. The sample records just over 150,000 distinct CDR3 sequences, roughly 31% of which are singletons. Approximately 12% of the sample is taken by the ten largest. Material for sequencing was PBMCs or a T cell subset sorted from them (not recorded which). These TCRs come from an adult woman who had mild COVID-19 (a few samples of this study predate the infection). The sample titles of this study are shuffled in the database, so cell type and time point are left out; the donor was told from shared clones.

This clonotype came up a few times. This chain links TRBV5-1 with TRBJ2-7; D gene uncertain. V was shortened by 5 bases and J by 6 bases, with 15 bases between the two germline ends. The CDR3 is made up of 13 amino acids. Germline V CDR1 and CDR2: SGHRS, YFSETQ. Here the CDR3 reads CASRLASSGEQYF. The CDR3 DNA reads TGCGCCAGCAGGCTGGCCTCCTCCGGCGAGCAGTACTTC.

The CDR3 nucleotides read TGTGCCTGGAGAATGGACAGGGGTAATTCACCCCTCCACTTT. The encoded protein is CAWRMDRGNSPLHF. The chain has TRBV30 and TRBJ1-6; 9 bases align to TRBD1. The germline V gene encodes CDR1 GTSNPN and CDR2 SVGIG (reference sequence). CDR3 size: 14 residues. J gave up 6 bases and V 3 bases, and 3 bases lay outside the gene matches.

The chain links TRBV20-1 to TRBJ1-2; D unresolved. The germline V gene has CDR1 DFQATT and CDR2 SNEGSKA (reference sequence). The CDR3 runs to 16 residues. Trimming removed 5 bases at V and 4 bases at J, with 23 bases between. CDR3 sequence reads: CSALSPESLDLYGYTF. CDR3 nucleotide sequence: TGCAGTGCTCTCTCGCCCGAATCCCTGGATCTCTATGGCTACACCTTC.

This chain joins TRBV7-9 and TRBJ2-3, with 11 bases identical to TRBD2. Per germline, CDR1 SEHNR and CDR2 FQNEAQ (reference sequence). J gave up 2 bases and V 4 bases, and 5 bases lay outside the gene matches. CDR3 length: 16 residues. CDR3 protein: CASSSLSGGDTDTQYF. Written as DNA, the CDR3 is TGTGCCAGCAGCTCCCTTAGCGGGGGGGACACAGATACGCAGTATTTT.

The rearrangement links TRBV2 to TRBJ2-5; TRBD2 matches at 8 bases. This CDR3 comprises 18 residues. Germline lookup yields CDR1 SNHLY and CDR2 FYNNEI. The CDR3 nucleotides read TGTGCGGCCGGTGAGGGGAGCGGGGGTAACCCGTACCAAGAGACCCAGTACTTC. Encoded protein: CAAGEGSGGNPYQETQYF. Variable domain in full (rest from reference TRBV2 and TRBJ2-5): EPEVTQTPSHQVTQMGQEVILRCVPISNHLYFYWYRQILGQKVEFLVSFYNNEISEKSEIFDDQFSVERPDGSNFTLKIRSTKLEDSAMYFCAAGEGSGGNPYQETQYFGPGTRLLVL.

Remarks on this clonotype: A read error may be the cause here, since a much bigger clone is one base away. This rearrangement joins TRBV7-9 to TRBJ1-1; TRBD1 is a possible D gene (6 bases). V was shortened by 4 bases and J by 1 base, with 10 bases between the two germline ends. This CDR3 comprises 14 residues. Germline values: CDR1 SEHNR, CDR2 FQNEAQ (reference sequence). The CDR3 DNA follows: TGTGCCAGCAGCTCAGTGACAGGGAACACTGAAGCTTTCTTT. Protein product: CASSSVTGNTEAFF.

There are a few counts of this clonotype. The chain joins TRBV7-2 to TRBJ2-7, with 10 bases lining up with TRBD2. From germline, CDR1 is SGHTA and CDR2 FQGNSA. Unmatched junction bases numbered 1, after V lost 5 bases and J lost 0 bases. The CDR3 runs to 14 residues. The CDR3 sequence: CASSSGGGSYEQYF. CDR3 nucleotide sequence: TGTGCCAGCAGCAGCGGGGGGGGCTCCTACGAGCAGTACTTC.

The chain combines TRBV5-1 with TRBJ1-1; 9 nucleotides match TRBD1. Germline CDR1 is SGHRS and CDR2 is YFSETQ. Trimming cost V 4 bases and J 1 base; bases outside gene matches: 5. This CDR3 has 15 residues. CDR3 sequence (DNA): TGCGCCAGCAGCCAAGGACAGGGGAGGAACACTGAAGCTTTCTTT. Protein sequence: CASSQGQGRNTEAFF.

This chain uses TRBV5-5 with TRBJ2-1; D possibly matches TRBD1 or TRBD2 (6 bases each). Germline CDR1 SGHKS, CDR2 YYEKEE (reference sequence). This CDR3 is 15 amino acids long. V lost 5 bases and J 9 bases, leaving 21 bases between the germline ends. CDR3 DNA: TGTGCCAGCAGTATGGACCACCCCGAGGGGGGTGAGCAGTTCTTC. Its translation: CASSMDHPEGGEQFF. Supplemented by reference TRBV5-5 and TRBJ2-1, the full variable domain reads DAGVTQSPTHLIKTRGQQVTLRCSPISGHKSVSWYQQVLGQGPQFIFQYYEKEERGRGNFPDRFSARQFPNYSSELNVNALLLGDSALYLCASSMDHPEGGEQFFGPGTRLTVL.

This chain connects TRBV19 to TRBJ1-2; no clear D. V was shortened by 2 bases and J by 5 bases, with 12 bases between the two germline ends. This CDR3 is 14 amino acids long. Per germline, CDR1 LNHDA and CDR2 SQIVND (reference sequence). The CDR3 DNA is TGTGCCAGTAGTATAATTTCTTCTACTTATGGCTACACCTTC. Its translation: CASSIISSTYGYTF.